This T cell receptor (beta chain) was sequenced for a study of cytomegalovirus exposure and HLA in healthy donors. The PCR had 60 Vbeta and 13 Jbeta primers. The assay was immunoSEQ multiplex PCR, and TCRdb's table has in-frame clones only and misses some. This table lists fewer than 85,000 clones. With regard to this clone: No antigen is known for it.

Trimming cost V 1 base and J 8 bases, with 11 bases left between them. The V gene's germline CDR1 is LNHDA and CDR2 SQIVND (reference sequence). This CDR3 has 14 residues. Study-level results: In a later analysis, donors in an Asian-associated ancestry cluster reportedly had fewer N-insertions in productive TCRs than the cohort mean. Later on, an analysis tied over 15,000 TCR beta sequences to HLA alleles at 0.05 false discovery rate. Reports indicate that TCR beta sequences accurately predicted the HLA-A and HLA-B alleles of most subjects.

The receptor was derived from a man over 45 in good health and CMV-seropositive. The chain joins TRBV19 to TRBJ1-4, with D unresolved. Sequences were obtained from PBMCs. CDR3 sequence reads: CASSIGPGEEKLFF. The DNA for the CDR3 is TGTGCCAGTAGTATAGGACCCGGGGAGGAAAAACTGTTTTTT.